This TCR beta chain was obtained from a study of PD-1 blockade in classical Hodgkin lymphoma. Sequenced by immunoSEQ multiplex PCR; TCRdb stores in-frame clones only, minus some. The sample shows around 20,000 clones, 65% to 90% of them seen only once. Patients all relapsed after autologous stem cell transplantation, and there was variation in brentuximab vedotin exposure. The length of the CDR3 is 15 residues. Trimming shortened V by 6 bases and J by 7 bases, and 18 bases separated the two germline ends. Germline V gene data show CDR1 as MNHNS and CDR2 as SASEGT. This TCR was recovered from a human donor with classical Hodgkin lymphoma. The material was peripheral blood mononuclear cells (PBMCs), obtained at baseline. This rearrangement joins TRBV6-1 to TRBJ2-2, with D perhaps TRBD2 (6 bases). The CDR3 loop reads CASRGWRGGHGELFF. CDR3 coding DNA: TGTGCCAGCAGAGGGTGGCGGGGTGGGCACGGGGAGCTGTTTTTT.